The 15 T cell receptor beta chains presented below share a single source sample, sequenced in a study of blood T cells in healthy people across ages. A J-beta primer mix and a sample-barcoded 5' primer were used in a second PCR of about 7 to 12 cycles. TCRdb re-derived calls from the 5' RACE reads in MiXCR, one entry per CDR3 protein. The sample has around 1,500,000 distinct CDR3 sequences; over 25% are singletons. The sequencing sample was made of blood. The receptors shown here come from a woman in her 30s in good health.

This clonotype appeared a single time. The genes are TRBV5-1 and TRBJ2-3; D perhaps matches TRBD2 (7 bases). This CDR3 has 16 residues. V was trimmed by 3 bases and J by 1 base, leaving 15 bases between them. Germline CDR1 is SGHRS and CDR2 is YFSETQ. The CDR3 reads CASSSEGGIRTDTQYF. The DNA for the CDR3 is TGCGCCAGCAGCTCCGAGGGGGGGATCCGCACAGATACGCAGTATTTT.

V and J are TRBV5-1 and TRBJ1-1, with D possibly being TRBD1 (6 bases). The CDR3 totals 16 residues. Germline V gene sequence: CDR1 SGHRS, CDR2 YFSETQ. V was trimmed by 0 bases and J by 0 bases, leaving 12 bases between them. The CDR3 DNA sequence: TGCGCCAGCAGCTTGGCCTCCGGACAGATGAACACTGAAGCTTTCTTT. It specifies CASSLASGQMNTEAFF. The full variable domain, its missing parts supplied by reference TRBV5-1 and TRBJ1-1, is KAGVTQTPRYLIKTRGQQVTLSCSPISGHRSVSWYQQTPGQGLQFLFEYFSETQRNKGNFPGRFSGRQFSNSRSEMNVSTLELGDSALYLCASSLASGQMNTEAFFGQGTRLTVV.

This sequence joins TRBV30 and TRBJ2-1; 8 nucleotides line up with TRBD2. V shed 7 bases, J shed 9 bases, and the junction held 14 bases outside the gene matches. The CDR3 covers 14 residues. Germline-derived CDR1 and CDR2 are GTSNPN and SVGIG (reference sequence). As DNA, the CDR3 is TGTGCCTTGCTGCCCCCGGGGGGGCCCGGTGAGCAGTTCTTC. Translating gives CALLPPGGPGEQFF.

This clonotype was counted ten times or more. The rearrangement uses TRBV5-5 and TRBJ2-7; D ambiguous. V lost 0 bases, J lost 2 bases, and 9 bases lay in between. CDR3 length: 14 amino acids. Looked up from germline, CDR1 is SGHKS and CDR2 is YYEKEE (reference sequence). The CDR3 DNA follows: TGTGCCAGCAGCTTGGGTCAGCTGACCTACGAGCAGTACTTC. Protein: CASSLGQLTYEQYF.

This clonotype appeared a few times. The chain is built from TRBV5-6 and TRBJ2-7; D is uncertain. Germline V gene sequence: CDR1 SGHDT, CDR2 YYEEEE. This CDR3 is built from 12 residues. Trimming took off 4 bases at V and 7 bases at J, with 12 bases between the two ends. CDR3 DNA: TGTGCCAGCAGCCCGTGGGGTTTGGAGCAGTACTTC. Protein: CASSPWGLEQYF.

This chain connects TRBV7-9 to TRBJ2-3; D might be TRBD2 (5 bases). CDR1 and CDR2 (germline): SEHNR, FQNEAQ (reference sequence). The CDR3 is 14 amino acids. The V gene lost 5 bases and the J gene lost 3 bases, with 12 bases spanning the gap. The CDR3 here is CASSPRGWTDTQYF. The CDR3 DNA sequence: TGTGCCAGCAGCCCTCGCGGGTGGACAGATACGCAGTATTTT.

The chain joins TRBV11-2 to TRBJ2-5; tentatively, D is TRBD1 or TRBD2 (6 bases each). Germline V gene data show CDR1 as SGHAT and CDR2 as FQNNGV. V lost 4 bases and J 1 base, leaving 16 bases between the germline ends. The CDR3 consists of 16 residues. The CDR3 nucleotides read TGTGCCAGCAGCTCGTCGGGGGCGGGGATCCAAGAGACCCAGTACTTC. Translating gives CASSSSGAGIQETQYF.

The CDR3 loop reads CSGKTGIEQYF. CDR3 coding DNA: TGCAGTGGAAAAACAGGGATCGAGCAGTACTTC. V usage is TRBV20-1 and J usage is TRBJ2-7; D possibly corresponds to TRBD1 (6 bases). The CDR3 runs 11 residues. V was shortened by 7 bases and J by 6 bases, with 13 bases between the two germline ends. Germline lookup yields CDR1 DFQATT and CDR2 SNEGSKA (reference sequence).

Details on this clonotype: This may arise from a read error, as a much more abundant clone is one base away. The chain joins TRBV12-3 or TRBV12-4 to TRBJ1-6; D not resolved. This CDR3 spans 13 amino acids. The CDR3 coding sequence is TGTGCCGGCAGTTCCCAGGTGGACTCACCCCTCCACTTT. This sequence encodes CAGSSQVDSPLHF.

The chain carries TRBV7-9 and TRBJ1-1; D unresolved. The CDR3 consists of 15 residues. V was shortened by 5 bases and J by 3 bases, with 16 bases between the two germline ends. Germline V gene lookup returns CDR1 SEHNR and CDR2 FQNEAQ (reference sequence). The CDR3 region is CASSPISSGYTEAFF. The DNA for the CDR3 is TGTGCCAGCAGCCCTATAAGTAGTGGGTACACTGAAGCTTTCTTT. Variable domain in full (rest from reference TRBV7-9 and TRBJ1-1): DTGVSQNPRHKITKRGQNVTFRCDPISEHNRLYWYRQTLGQGPEFLTYFQNEAQLEKSRLLSDRFSAERPKGSFSTLEIQRTEQGDSAMYLCASSPISSGYTEAFFGQGTRLTVV.

The chain employs TRBV12-3 or TRBV12-4 and TRBJ1-3, with D tentatively TRBD1 (5 bases). There are 14 residues in the CDR3. Trimming took off 5 bases at V and 1 base at J, with 9 bases between the two ends. The CDR3 protein is CASSRRVSGNTIYF. CDR3 nucleotides: TGTGCCAGCAGTCGCAGGGTGTCTGGAAACACCATATATTTT.

Comment on this clonotype: Germline and junction disagree at one end, which may indicate a read error. The rearrangement links TRBV5-1 to TRBJ2-7; no clear D gene. This CDR3 is 13 amino acids long. Per the germline V gene, CDR1 is SGHRS and CDR2 is YFSETQ. The CDR3 nucleotides read TGCGCCAGCAACTTGCCGTCGGCCTACGAGCGGTACTTC. It codes for CASNLPSAYERYF.

This rearrangement joins TRBV6-6 to TRBJ1-5; TRBD1 agrees at 7 bases. This CDR3 region has 15 residues. In germline, CDR1 is MNHNY, CDR2 SVGAGI (reference sequence). J gave up 5 bases and V 0 bases, and 4 bases lay outside the gene matches. CDR3 protein: CASSYSRTGDQPQHF. For the CDR3, the DNA is TGTGCCAGCAGTTACTCGAGGACAGGTGATCAGCCCCAGCATTTT.

This clonotype was detected only a few times. The chain couples TRBV29-1 to TRBJ2-1, with D possibly matching TRBD2 (6 bases). V lost 3 bases, J lost 7 bases, and 19 bases lay in between. Germline values: CDR1 SQVTM, CDR2 ANQGSEA. CDR3 length: 15 residues. CDR3 protein: CSVEGGRSYGNEQFF. The DNA of the CDR3 is TGCAGCGTTGAGGGGGGACGGTCTTATGGGAATGAGCAGTTCTTC.

The rearrangement uses TRBV2 and TRBJ2-3; 11 bases are a match to TRBD2. V gave up 6 bases and J gave up 1 base; unmatched junction bases: 9. The CDR3 has 17 amino acids. In germline, CDR1 is SNHLY, CDR2 FYNNEI. The chain's CDR3 is CASRSAGLADGTDTQYF. As DNA, the CDR3 is TGTGCCAGCAGGTCGGCGGGACTAGCGGATGGCACAGATACGCAGTATTTT.